This T cell receptor (beta chain) was sequenced during a study of early T cells in non-severe SARS-CoV-2 infection. Trimming cost V 5 bases and J 6 bases, with 10 bases left between them. CDR3 length equals 11 residues. Germline CDR1 reads DFQATT; CDR2 reads SNEGSKA (reference sequence). The TCR library protocol attached unique molecular identifiers to the individual cDNA molecules. Each CDR3 protein is one row after TCRdb ran MiXCR on the 5' RACE reads. The profile shows about 59,000 distinct CDR3 sequences, around an eighth of them singletons. This TCR was recovered from an adult who was a healthcare worker with PCR-confirmed SARS-CoV-2 infection or an uninfected control (not recorded which). Sequencing was carried out using whole blood. This chain joins TRBV20-1 and TRBJ1-1, with a possible D match to TRBD1 (6 bases). CDR3 DNA sequence: TGCAGTGCTCCGAGGGGGGCTGAAGCTTTCTTT. Protein: CSAPRGAEAFF.